The present T cell receptor beta chain was sequenced within a study of a mutant IDH1 vaccine in newly diagnosed glioma. Study-level background: Radiotherapy, temozolomide, or both had been given previously, and both were given to most.

As for time point: week 47, end of study. Doses consisted of 300 ug of mutant IDH1 20-mer peptide each, paired with topical imiquimod. Across weeks 1, 3, 5, 7, 11, 15, 19 and 23, patients received a vaccination each time, eight in all. New WHO grade 3 or 4 IDH1-mutant, ATRX-lost astrocytomas were present in all donors. Details on this clone: No antigen is known for it.

Generated by immunoSEQ multiplex PCR, the TCRdb table keeps only in-frame clones and is missing some. This table has around 50,000 clones, about two thirds appearing once. This CDR3 is 14 amino acids long. Germline CDR1 reads SEHNR; CDR2 reads FQNEAQ (reference sequence). The V end lost 5 bases, the J end lost 2 bases, and 13 bases lay between the germline ends. The chain has TRBV7-9 and TRBJ2-7; the D gene is possibly TRBD1 (7 bases). This clonotype originated in a middle-aged man with glioma. Some clones in this sample may be carry-over from other donors' samples. This sample comprised peripheral blood mononuclear cells (PBMCs), obtained from a glioma patient whose treatment included an IDH1 peptide vaccine. The CDR3 nucleotides read TGTGCCAGCAGCCTCCAGGGGGGAACCTACGAGCAGTACTTC. As protein: CASSLQGGTYEQYF.